One sample yielded the 21 T cell receptor beta chains listed below, sequenced in a study of T cells in Graves' hyperthyroidism and ophthalmopathy (dated by TCRdb to about 2019). Library prep was done by multiplex PCR. Instrument used: Illumina HiSeq 2000. The TCR beta CDR3 regions were amplified from the RNA transcripts. For the first round of RT-PCR on the TCR CDR3, the HTBI primer set was used together with the Qiagen OneStep RT-PCR kit. TCRdb's own reprocessing of the public reads used fastp at Q25 and MiXCR and kept productive beta chains. Records with the same CDR3 protein are collapsed into one entry carrying the most frequent genes and DNA. Recorded for this sample are about 540,000 distinct CDR3 sequences; about half of them occurred a single time. Of the sample, roughly 8.2% falls within the top ten clones. Sequencing used peripheral blood or thyroid tissue (not recorded which). These receptors were taken from a woman aged 18-29 years with Graves' hyperthyroidism. Donor details come from another sample of the same person, matched by shared clones.

This sequence joins TRBV20-1 and TRBJ2-7, with TRBD2 as a possible D gene (5 bases). Per the germline V gene, CDR1 is DFQATT and CDR2 is SNEGSKA (reference sequence). CDR3 length: 13 amino acids. Trimming pared 0 bases from V and 3 bases from J, leaving 9 bases between. DNA of the CDR3: TGCAGTGCTAGAGATCTGCGGGTCTACGAGCAGTACTTC. Protein: CSARDLRVYEQYF.

This clonotype was seen ten or more times. This chain uses TRBV10-3 with TRBJ1-1; tentative D call: TRBD1 (5 bases). Germline V CDR1 and CDR2: ENHRY, SYGVKD. V was trimmed by 3 bases and J by 1 base, leaving 9 bases between them. This CDR3 contains 14 residues. CDR3 amino acids: CAISEWGQNTEAFF. The CDR3 bases are TGTGCCATCAGTGAATGGGGCCAGAACACTGAAGCTTTCTTT.

This rearrangement joins TRBV10-3 to TRBJ1-1; D possibly corresponds to TRBD1 (6 bases). V dropped 0 bases and J dropped 1 base, with 15 bases sitting between them. The CDR3 spans 17 residues. CDR1 and CDR2 from the germline V gene are ENHRY and SYGVKD. This chain's CDR3 is CAISESLIVRGNTEAFF. The CDR3 DNA sequence: TGTGCCATCAGTGAGTCCCTCATTGTCAGGGGGAACACTGAAGCTTTCTTT.

This clonotype was counted only a few times. This chain links TRBV5-5 with TRBJ2-6; D may correspond to TRBD1 or TRBD2 (5 bases each). The length of the CDR3 is 17 residues. Deletions cut 5 bases from V and 0 bases from J, with 15 bases between. Germline CDR1 is SGHKS and CDR2 is YYEKEE (reference sequence). In DNA form, the CDR3 reads TGTGCCAGCAGAGCCGGGACGGCTTACTCTGGGGCCAACGTCCTGACTTTC. Protein sequence: CASRAGTAYSGANVLTF.

On this clonotype: A junction boundary mismatches the germline segment, possibly from a read error. This chain links TRBV7-8 with TRBJ2-7, with D possibly matching TRBD2 (5 bases). CDR1 and CDR2 (germline): SGHVS, FQNEAQ. The length of the CDR3 is 14 residues. Here the CDR3 reads CASGLPDSTYEQYF. Here the CDR3 DNA reads TGTGCCAGCGGCTTACCGGACTCCACCTACGAGCAGTACTTC.

The gene calls are TRBV2 and TRBJ1-2; 10 positions agree with TRBD1. The germline V gene encodes CDR1 SNHLY and CDR2 FYNNEI. The CDR3 consists of 15 residues. The V and J ends lost 5 bases and 4 bases, in that order; junction bases with no gene match: 7. The CDR3 region is CASSYSRTGGYGYTF. The CDR3 nucleotides read TGTGCCAGCAGTTACTCTCGGACAGGGGGCTATGGCTACACCTTC.

The CDR3 coding sequence is TGTGCCACCAGAGCGGACAGGGGGGCCAACGTCCTGACTTTC. Its translation: CATRADRGANVLTF. The genes are TRBV15 and TRBJ2-6; 7 positions agree with TRBD1. CDR1 and CDR2 (germline): LNHNV, YYDKDF (reference sequence). V dropped 6 bases and J dropped 4; count of bases not matched to a gene: 3. CDR3 length equals 14 residues.

This clonotype was seen repeatedly, ten times or more. The rearrangement joins TRBV7-2 to TRBJ2-5; D is unresolved. The CDR3 length is 13 residues. Trimming cost V 4 bases and J 2 bases, with 8 bases left between them. Germline V CDR1 and CDR2: SGHTA, FQGNSA. The CDR3, as DNA: TGTGCCAGCAGCTCCGACCCGCAAGAGACCCAGTACTTC. Translated, it gives CASSSDPQETQYF.

The V and J genes are TRBV7-9 and TRBJ1-2; 8 bases match TRBD1. This CDR3 comprises 14 residues. The germline gives CDR1 SEHNR, CDR2 FQNEAQ (reference sequence). After removal of 5 bases from V and 7 bases from J, the junction contained 9 bases not matched to a gene. The CDR3 DNA reads as TGTGCCAGCAGCCCCTCGACAGGGGAAGTTGGCTACACCTTC. It yields the protein CASSPSTGEVGYTF.

The gene calls are TRBV6-5 and TRBJ1-4, with TRBD1 identical over 9 bases. V shed 2 bases and J 0 bases; nucleotides not matched to a gene: 4. CDR3 length equals 17 residues. Per germline, CDR1 MNHEY and CDR2 SVGAGI. Written as DNA, the CDR3 is TGTGCCAGCAGTTACCTGACAGGGGGAGCAACTAATGAAAAACTGTTTTTT. This encodes CASSYLTGGATNEKLFF.

V gene TRBV7-3 combines with J gene TRBJ2-7; 8 bases are shared with TRBD2. Per the germline V gene, CDR1 is SGHTA and CDR2 is FQGTGA. The length of the CDR3 is 15 residues. Trimming removed 3 bases from V and 1 base from J; junction bases left unmatched: 5. This chain's CDR3 is CASSLREEGSYEQYF. CDR3 sequence (DNA): TGTGCCAGCAGCTTGCGGGAGGAGGGGTCCTACGAGCAGTACTTC. Variable domain in full (rest from reference TRBV7-3 and TRBJ2-7): GAGVSQTPSNKVTEKGKYVELRCDPISGHTALYWYRQSLGQGPEFLIYFQGTGAADDSGLPNDRFFAVRPEGSVSTLKIQRTERGDSAVYLCASSLREEGSYEQYFGPGTRLTVT.

Regarding this clonotype: One end of the junction fails to match germline, which may point to a read error. J is TRBJ2-7 and V is TRBV7-2; the D gene is possibly TRBD1 (6 bases). Germline V lookup: CDR1 SGHTA, CDR2 FQGNSA. The CDR3 is 14 residues long. Written as DNA, the CDR3 is TGTGCCAGCAGTTTAGTTGGACAGCTCTACGAGCAGTACTTC. This encodes CASSLVGQLYEQYF.

The table lists this clonotype with a few counts. The chain employs TRBV14 and TRBJ2-2; D unclear. Germline loops: CDR1 SGHDN, CDR2 FVKESK. Trimming took 6 bases from V and 2 from J, leaving 10 bases between them. CDR3 size: 14 residues. In DNA form, the CDR3 reads TGTGCCAGCAGTTACCGCCACAACACCGGGGAGCTGTTTTTT. Translated: CASSYRHNTGELFF.

This clonotype was observed at least ten times. The chain employs TRBV29-1 and TRBJ2-7; 7 nucleotides line up with TRBD1. This CDR3 comprises 12 residues. With 6 bases clipped from V and 2 bases from J, the junction kept 4 bases outside the gene matches. Germline V gene sequence: CDR1 SQVTM, CDR2 ANQGSEA. In DNA, the CDR3 is TGCAGCGTGAGGGACAGAACCTACGAGCAGTACTTC. Translated, it gives CSVRDRTYEQYF.

This clonotype was observed a few times. In DNA, the CDR3 is TGTGCCAGCAGCTACCAGCTAGACACCGGGGAGCTGTTTTTT. This encodes CASSYQLDTGELFF. The V call is TRBV7-9, the J call TRBJ2-2; D is uncertain. The CDR3 totals 14 residues. Trimming left V 4 bases short and J 3 bases short, with 9 bases between. From germline, CDR1 is SEHNR and CDR2 FQNEAQ (reference sequence).

The CDR3 loop reads CAPRFRNTEAFF. In DNA form, the CDR3 reads TGTGCTCCCAGGTTCCGGAACACTGAAGCTTTCTTT. This chain uses TRBV10-3 with TRBJ1-1; D unclear. Per the germline V gene, CDR1 is ENHRY and CDR2 is SYGVKD. CDR3 length: 12 residues.

This clonotype was observed many times. This sequence joins TRBV20-1 and TRBJ1-1, with D possibly being TRBD1 (6 bases). The ends were cut back, 5 bases at V and 0 bases at J, with 13 bases in the middle. In germline, CDR1 is DFQATT, CDR2 SNEGSKA (reference sequence). This CDR3 contains 14 residues. Here the CDR3 DNA reads TGCAGTGCTGAAAGACAGGAGATGAACACTGAAGCTTTCTTT. Its translation: CSAERQEMNTEAFF.

The J gene is TRBJ2-3, the V gene TRBV5-1, with D perhaps given as TRBD1 or TRBD2 (5 bases each). The CDR3 has 15 residues. V lost 4 bases to trimming and J lost 3 bases, with 15 bases between them. Germline lookup yields CDR1 SGHRS and CDR2 YFSETQ. Here the CDR3 reads CASSAGTLKTDTQYF. CDR3 bases: TGCGCCAGCAGCGCCGGGACGCTAAAGACAGATACGCAGTATTTT.

This clonotype was counted at least ten times. The chain joins TRBV7-3 to TRBJ2-5; D call uncertain. The CDR3 spans 10 residues. V lost 5 bases and J lost 7, with 5 bases in between. Germline values: CDR1 SGHTA, CDR2 FQGTGA. CDR3 protein: CASSVGTQYF. Here the CDR3 DNA reads TGTGCCAGCAGCGTAGGGACCCAGTACTTC.

At least ten counts were recorded for this clonotype. The chain carries TRBV7-9 and TRBJ1-2; D is undetermined. CDR3 length: 12 amino acids. With 8 bases removed from V and 3 bases from J, the gap between germline ends came to 10 bases. Germline V gene lookup returns CDR1 SEHNR and CDR2 FQNEAQ (reference sequence). The CDR3 region is CASRKGDYGYTF. CDR3 DNA sequence: TGTGCCAGCCGGAAAGGCGACTATGGCTACACCTTC.

This rearrangement joins TRBV5-1 to TRBJ2-5; 14 nucleotides line up with TRBD2. V gave up 5 bases and J gave up 5 bases; unmatched junction bases: 11. Germline V gene sequence: CDR1 SGHRS, CDR2 YFSETQ. The CDR3 extends over 17 amino acids. CDR3 nucleotides: TGCGCCAGCAGATCCGGACTAGCGGGAGGACGGGGGGAGACCCAGTACTTC. It is translated as CASRSGLAGGRGETQYF.